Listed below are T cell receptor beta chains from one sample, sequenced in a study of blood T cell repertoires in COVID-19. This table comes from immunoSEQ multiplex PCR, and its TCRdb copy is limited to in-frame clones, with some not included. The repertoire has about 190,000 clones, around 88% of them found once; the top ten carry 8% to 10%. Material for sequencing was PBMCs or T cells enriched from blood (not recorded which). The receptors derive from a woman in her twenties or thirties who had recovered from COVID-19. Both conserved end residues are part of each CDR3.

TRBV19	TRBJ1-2	CASRGQGLFGYTF
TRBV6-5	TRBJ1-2	CASSYRDRGYGYTF
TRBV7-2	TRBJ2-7	CASSFRRSRGGNSYEQYF
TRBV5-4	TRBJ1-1	CASSPEIDREAEAFF
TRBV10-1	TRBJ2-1	CASSESYGSSPYNEQFF
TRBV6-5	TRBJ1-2	CASTLGTVMDGYTF
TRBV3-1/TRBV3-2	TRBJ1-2	CASSKETGRRGYTF
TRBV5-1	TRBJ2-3	CASSLEQVYTDTQYF
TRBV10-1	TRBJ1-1	CASSPAGSYTEAFF
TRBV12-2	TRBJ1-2	CASRLYKTTKLNYGYTF
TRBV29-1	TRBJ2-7	CSVDGTNTYEQYF
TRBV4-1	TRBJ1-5	CASSPGTASGQPQHF
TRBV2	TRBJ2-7	CASSPLYEQYF
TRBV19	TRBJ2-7	CASSSGSSQYEQYF
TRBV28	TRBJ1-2	CASRLDRGSGRDGYTF
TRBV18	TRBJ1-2	CASSPTRQLDYGYTF
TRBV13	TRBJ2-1	CASSYLRRFSSYNEQFF
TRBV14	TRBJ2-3	CASSRNRDSRTDTQYF
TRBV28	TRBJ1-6	CASSIPQGAHLNSPLHF
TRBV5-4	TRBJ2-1	CASSLPRYSYNEQFF
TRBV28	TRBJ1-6	CASSQQGTPLHF
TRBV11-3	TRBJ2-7	CASSSRLAGLRAEQYF
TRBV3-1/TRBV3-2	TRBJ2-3	CASAQWRVEGLATQYF
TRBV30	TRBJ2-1	CAWSQLAGATVTEQFF
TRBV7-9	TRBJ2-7	CASSLLLTSGSYEQYF
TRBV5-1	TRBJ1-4	CASSFRDRDEKLFF
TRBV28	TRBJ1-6	CASSLYPGGPNSPLHF
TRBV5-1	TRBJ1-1	CASSLGQAEGAFF
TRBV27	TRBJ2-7	CASSATSGPYEQYF
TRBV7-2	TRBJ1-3	CASGTGFSGNTIYF
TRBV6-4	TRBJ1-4	CASSATATTNEKLFF
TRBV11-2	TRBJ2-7	CASSSAGVGQYF
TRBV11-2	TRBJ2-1	CASSAITSKDEQFF
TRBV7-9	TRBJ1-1	CASSLKTGGTEAFF
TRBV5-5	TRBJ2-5	CASSFRQGYTQYF
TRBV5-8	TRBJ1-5	CASSLVSPGYSNQPQHF
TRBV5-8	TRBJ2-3	CASSFGTQYF
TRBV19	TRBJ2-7	CASSIGRQGRSGEQYF
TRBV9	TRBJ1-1	CASSVADGGRVSTEAFF
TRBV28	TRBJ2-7	CASSRGQDRPYEQYF
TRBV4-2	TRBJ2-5	CASSQPGTSETQYF
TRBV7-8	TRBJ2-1	CASSFQRQVVHNEQFF
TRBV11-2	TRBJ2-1	CASSLAGVGNEQFF
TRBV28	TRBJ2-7	CASSTLNTDQRGYEQYF
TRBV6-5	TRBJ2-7	CAVVALRDSSLEQYF
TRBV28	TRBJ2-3	CASINSGGASTDTQYF
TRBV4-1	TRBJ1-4	CASSQVGQGASTNEKLFF
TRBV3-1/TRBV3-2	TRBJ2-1	CASSRPPGLGRGNEQFF
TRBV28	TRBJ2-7	CASSPSLGGSEQYF
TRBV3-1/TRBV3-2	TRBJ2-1	CASGLIYDEQFF
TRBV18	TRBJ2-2	CASSPRGPLDTGELFF
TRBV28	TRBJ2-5	CASSPPGAGGGTQYF
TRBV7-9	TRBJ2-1	CASSFGTSGTNEQFF
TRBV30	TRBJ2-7	CAWSGSRDGVLSSYEQYF
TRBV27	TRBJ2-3	CASSSLPPGQGAESTDTQYF
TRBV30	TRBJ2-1	CAWRGASGRFGSDEQFF
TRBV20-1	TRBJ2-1	CSASLPRGSGRLPNEQFF
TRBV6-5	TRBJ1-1	CASTQGGFTEAFF
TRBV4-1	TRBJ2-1	CASSHGLAGGPRNEQFF